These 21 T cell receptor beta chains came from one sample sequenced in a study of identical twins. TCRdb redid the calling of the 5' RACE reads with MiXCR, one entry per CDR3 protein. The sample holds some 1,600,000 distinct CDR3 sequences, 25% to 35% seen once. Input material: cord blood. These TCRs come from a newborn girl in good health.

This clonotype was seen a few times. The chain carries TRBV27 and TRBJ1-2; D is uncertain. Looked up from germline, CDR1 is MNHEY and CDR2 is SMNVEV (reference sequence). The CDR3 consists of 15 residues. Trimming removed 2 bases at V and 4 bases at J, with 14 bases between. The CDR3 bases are TGTGCCAGCAGTTTAACGGCAACCGAACTCTATGGCTACACCTTC. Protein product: CASSLTATELYGYTF.

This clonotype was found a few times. CDR3 in amino acids: CSASQGFPNEKLFF. The CDR3 region has the DNA TGCAGTGCTAGTCAGGGGTTTCCTAATGAAAAACTGTTTTTT. The chain has TRBV20-1 and TRBJ1-4; D perhaps matches TRBD1 (6 bases). CDR1 is DFQATT, CDR2 SNEGSKA, per germline (reference sequence). V lost 3 bases to trimming and J lost 3 bases, with 11 bases between them. This CDR3 has 14 amino acids.

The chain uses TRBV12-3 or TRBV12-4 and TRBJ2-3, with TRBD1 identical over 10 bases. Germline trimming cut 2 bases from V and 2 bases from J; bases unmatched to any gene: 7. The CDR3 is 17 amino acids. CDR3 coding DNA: TGTGCCAGCAGTTTAACCCGACAGGGGGCTTCCACAGATACGCAGTATTTT. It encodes CASSLTRQGASTDTQYF.

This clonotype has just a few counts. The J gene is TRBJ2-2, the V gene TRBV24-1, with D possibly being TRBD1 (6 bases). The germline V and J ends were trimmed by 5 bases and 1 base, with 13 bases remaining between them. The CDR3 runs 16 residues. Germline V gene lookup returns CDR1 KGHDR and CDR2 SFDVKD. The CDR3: CATSAAGTLNTGELFF. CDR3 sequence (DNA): TGTGCCACCAGTGCCGCCGGGACACTGAACACCGGGGAGCTGTTTTTT.

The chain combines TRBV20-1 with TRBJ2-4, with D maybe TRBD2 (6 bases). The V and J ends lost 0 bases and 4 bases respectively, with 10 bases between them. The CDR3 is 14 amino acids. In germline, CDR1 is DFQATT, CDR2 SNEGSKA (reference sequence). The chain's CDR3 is CSARDKEGKNIQYF. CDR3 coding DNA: TGCAGTGCTAGAGATAAGGAGGGAAAAAACATTCAGTACTTC.

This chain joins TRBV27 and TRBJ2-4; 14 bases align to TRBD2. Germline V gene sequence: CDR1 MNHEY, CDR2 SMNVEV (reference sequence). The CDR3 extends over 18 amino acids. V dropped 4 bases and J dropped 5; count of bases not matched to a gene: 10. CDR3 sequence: CASSSYRTSGRYQNIQYF. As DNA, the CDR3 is TGTGCCAGCAGTTCCTATCGGACTAGCGGGAGGTACCAAAACATTCAGTACTTC.

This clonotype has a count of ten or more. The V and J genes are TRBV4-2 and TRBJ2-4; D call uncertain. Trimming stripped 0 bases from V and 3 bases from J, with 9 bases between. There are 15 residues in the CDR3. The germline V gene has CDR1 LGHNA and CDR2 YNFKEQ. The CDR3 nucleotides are TGTGCCAGCAGCCAAGAGTTGAGTCTCAAAAACATTCAGTACTTC. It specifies CASSQELSLKNIQYF.

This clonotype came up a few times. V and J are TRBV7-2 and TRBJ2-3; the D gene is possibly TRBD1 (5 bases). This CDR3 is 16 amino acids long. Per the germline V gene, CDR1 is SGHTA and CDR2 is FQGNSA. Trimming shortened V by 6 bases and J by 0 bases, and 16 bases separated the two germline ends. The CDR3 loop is CASRLPTGTSTDTQYF. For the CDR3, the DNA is TGTGCCAGCAGGCTGCCCACAGGAACTAGCACAGATACGCAGTATTTT. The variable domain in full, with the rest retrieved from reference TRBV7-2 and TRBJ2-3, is GAGVSQSPSNKVTEKGKDVELRCDPISGHTALYWYRQSLGQGLEFLIYFQGNSAPDKSGLPSDRFSAERTGGSVSTLTIQRTQQEDSAVYLCASRLPTGTSTDTQYFGPGTRLTVL.

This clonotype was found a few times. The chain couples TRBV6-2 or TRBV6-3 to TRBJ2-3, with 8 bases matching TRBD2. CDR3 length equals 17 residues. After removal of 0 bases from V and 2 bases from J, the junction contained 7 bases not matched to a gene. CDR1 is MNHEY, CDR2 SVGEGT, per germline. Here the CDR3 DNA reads TGTGCCAGCAGTTACTCGAGACGTAGCGGGGCCACAGATACGCAGTATTTT. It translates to CASSYSRRSGATDTQYF.

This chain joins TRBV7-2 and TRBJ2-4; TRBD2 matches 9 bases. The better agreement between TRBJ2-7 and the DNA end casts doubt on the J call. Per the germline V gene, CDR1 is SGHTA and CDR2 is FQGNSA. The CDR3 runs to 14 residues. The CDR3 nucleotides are TGTGCCAGCAGCCCGCGCGGGGGGGCCTACGAGCAGTACTTC. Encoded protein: CASSPRGGAYEQYF.

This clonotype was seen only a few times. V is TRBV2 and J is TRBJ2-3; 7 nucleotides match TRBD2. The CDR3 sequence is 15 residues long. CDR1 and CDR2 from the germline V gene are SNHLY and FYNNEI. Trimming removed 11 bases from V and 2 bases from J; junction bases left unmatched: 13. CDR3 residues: CAGKPLAASTDTQYF. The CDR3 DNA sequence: TGTGCCGGAAAGCCTCTAGCGGCTTCCACAGATACGCAGTATTTT.

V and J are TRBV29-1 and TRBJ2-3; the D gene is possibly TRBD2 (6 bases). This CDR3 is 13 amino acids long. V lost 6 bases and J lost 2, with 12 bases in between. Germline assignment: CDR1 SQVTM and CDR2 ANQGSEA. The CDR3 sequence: CSVYSGNTDTQYF. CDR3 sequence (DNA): TGCAGCGTCTATAGCGGAAACACAGATACGCAGTATTTT.

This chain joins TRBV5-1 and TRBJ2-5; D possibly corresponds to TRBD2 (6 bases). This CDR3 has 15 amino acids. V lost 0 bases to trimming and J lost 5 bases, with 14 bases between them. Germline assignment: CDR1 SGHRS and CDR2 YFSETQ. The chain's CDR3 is CASSLESSRGETQYF. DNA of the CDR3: TGCGCCAGCAGCTTGGAAAGCTCCCGGGGGGAGACCCAGTACTTC.

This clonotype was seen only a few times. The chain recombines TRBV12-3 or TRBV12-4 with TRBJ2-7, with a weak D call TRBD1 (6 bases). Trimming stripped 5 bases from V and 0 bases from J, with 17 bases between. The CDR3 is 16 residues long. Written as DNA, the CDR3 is TGTGCCAGCAGTAGGGGAGCCGACAGGAGCTCCTACGAGCAGTACTTC. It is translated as CASSRGADRSSYEQYF.

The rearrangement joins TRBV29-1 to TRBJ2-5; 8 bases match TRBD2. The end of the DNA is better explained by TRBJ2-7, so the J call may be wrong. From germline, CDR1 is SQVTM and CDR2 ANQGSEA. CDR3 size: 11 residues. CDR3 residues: CSGTSTHEQYF. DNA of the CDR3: TGCAGCGGGACTAGCACCCACGAGCAGTACTTC.

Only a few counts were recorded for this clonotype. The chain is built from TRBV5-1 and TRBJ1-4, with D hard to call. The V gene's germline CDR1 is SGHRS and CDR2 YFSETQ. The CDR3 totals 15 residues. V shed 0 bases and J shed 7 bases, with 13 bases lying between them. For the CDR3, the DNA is TGCGCCAGCAGCTTGGTTCGAGGACCCTCTGAAAAACTGTTTTTT. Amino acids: CASSLVRGPSEKLFF.

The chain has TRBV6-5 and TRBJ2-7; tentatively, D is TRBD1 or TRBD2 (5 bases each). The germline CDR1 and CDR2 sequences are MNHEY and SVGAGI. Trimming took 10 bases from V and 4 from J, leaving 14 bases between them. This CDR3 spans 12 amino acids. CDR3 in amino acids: CATGSRVYEQYF. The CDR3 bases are TGTGCCACAGGGAGTCGGGTTTACGAGCAGTACTTC.

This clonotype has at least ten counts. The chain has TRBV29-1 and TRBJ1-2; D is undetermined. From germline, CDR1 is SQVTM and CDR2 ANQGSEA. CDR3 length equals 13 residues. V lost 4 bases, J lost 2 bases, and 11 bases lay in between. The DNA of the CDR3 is TGCAGCGTTGTACCACAGATAAACTATGGCTACACCTTC. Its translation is CSVVPQINYGYTF.

Written as DNA, the CDR3 is TGCAGTGGCCGACAGGGTCGTATCGGGGAGACCCAGTACTTC. Encoded protein: CSGRQGRIGETQYF. J is TRBJ2-5 and V is TRBV20-1; 7 bases fit TRBD1. J gave up 5 bases and V 7 bases, and 13 bases lay outside the gene matches. Germline lookup yields CDR1 DFQATT and CDR2 SNEGSKA (reference sequence). This CDR3 region has 14 residues.

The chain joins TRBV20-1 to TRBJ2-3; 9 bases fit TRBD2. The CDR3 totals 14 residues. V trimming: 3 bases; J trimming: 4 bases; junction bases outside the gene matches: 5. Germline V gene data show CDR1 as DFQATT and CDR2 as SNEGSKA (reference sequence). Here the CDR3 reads CSARTLAGADTQYF. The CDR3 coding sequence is TGCAGTGCTAGGACTTTAGCGGGAGCAGATACGCAGTATTTT.

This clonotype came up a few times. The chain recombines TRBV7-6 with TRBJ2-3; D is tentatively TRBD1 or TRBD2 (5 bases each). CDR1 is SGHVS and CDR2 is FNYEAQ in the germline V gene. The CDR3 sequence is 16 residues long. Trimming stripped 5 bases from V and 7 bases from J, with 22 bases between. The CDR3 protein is CASSPARWGIVNTQYF. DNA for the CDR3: TGTGCCAGCAGCCCGGCGCGGTGGGGGATAGTAAATACGCAGTATTTT.